A selection of T cell receptor beta chains follows, all from one sample in a study of blood T cell repertoires in COVID-19. TCRdb's copy holds only in-frame clones and misses some; the assay was immunoSEQ multiplex PCR. This sample has 200,000 to 300,000 clones, with around 87% found just once. The sequencing sample was made of peripheral blood. These receptor sequences come from a woman aged 55-70 years with COVID-19, enrolled during active disease. CDR3s leave out the opening cysteine and the closing phenylalanine or tryptophan. D genes are given only for firm matches. Size tells how often a clone was seen (once, few, many) or the class of an expanded clone, and some rows leave it out.

SARRGLGDF	-	TRBV20-1	TRBJ1-1	TRBD1
ASSQGLGIYNEQF	-	TRBV14	TRBJ2-1	-
ASRRWASGYYEQY	-	TRBV10-2	TRBJ2-7	TRBD2
ASSFGRGQGARSNQPQH	-	TRBV27	TRBJ1-5	TRBD1
SVGGGRSTDTQY	-	TRBV29-1	TRBJ2-3	TRBD2
ASSQDRKGAYGYT	few	TRBV3-1/TRBV3-2	TRBJ1-2	TRBD1
ASATGTDNQPQH	-	TRBV18	TRBJ1-5	TRBD1
ASRESSYNSPLH	-	TRBV19	TRBJ1-6	-
ASSLTSTEAF	-	TRBV7-9	TRBJ1-1	-
ASLGVSGGITEAF	-	TRBV19	TRBJ1-1	-
ASSRGLGGQVTDTQY	-	TRBV7-7	TRBJ2-3	TRBD2
ASSLKQPGQGYEQY	-	TRBV27	TRBJ2-7	TRBD1
ASSFQQRGRTEAF	-	TRBV28	TRBJ1-1	TRBD1
ATSVGLAGGGQETQY	-	TRBV15	TRBJ2-5	TRBD2
ASRVGGQGASYGYT	few	TRBV28	TRBJ1-2	TRBD1
ASSPSYNEQF	-	TRBV9	TRBJ2-1	-
ASSPGGAFEQEKLF	-	TRBV11-3	TRBJ1-4	-
ASSEEGRGYEQY	few	TRBV25-1	TRBJ2-7	-
ASRGGSGGTDTQY	-	TRBV6-5	TRBJ2-3	TRBD2
ASSKGGGNQPQH	-	TRBV21-1	TRBJ1-5	-
ASSHRTSGTGSYNEQF	-	TRBV2	TRBJ2-1	TRBD2
ASSYSRTGGNYGYT	many	TRBV6-5	TRBJ1-2	TRBD1
ASREGAREKLF	-	TRBV25-1	TRBJ1-4	TRBD1
ASSLVVSQVGVGELF	-	TRBV11-2	TRBJ2-2	-
ASSFRVNTEAF	-	TRBV7-3	TRBJ1-1	-
ASRASGREDYGYT	-	TRBV6-5	TRBJ1-2	-
ASSSEGLYVKEKLF	-	TRBV7-9	TRBJ1-4	-
ATSDSGAGDYGYT	-	TRBV24-1	TRBJ1-2	-
ASSRSGLAEGELF	-	TRBV7-9	TRBJ2-2	TRBD2
ASSLGRSGSVTGELF	-	TRBV11-2	TRBJ2-2	TRBD2
ASSLDTQGSSYNSPLH	once	TRBV2	TRBJ1-6	-
ATSDPRAGRNEQF	-	TRBV24-1	TRBJ2-1	-
ASSPGTGNYGYT	-	TRBV11-2	TRBJ1-2	TRBD1
ASRLSGGLEQY	-	TRBV19	TRBJ2-7	-
ASSLVAGAGNEQF	-	TRBV5-4	TRBJ2-1	TRBD2
ASSLVGTGVYEQY	once	TRBV7-9	TRBJ2-7	TRBD1
ASSQGPKPGANVLT	once	TRBV5-5	TRBJ2-6	-
ASSLWTAYGYT	once	TRBV28	TRBJ1-2	-
ASSPGLAGGPQQETQY	once	TRBV9	TRBJ2-5	TRBD2
ASATSVDSSEQF	many	TRBV5-1	TRBJ2-1	TRBD2
ASRYYPTSGGTDTQY	-	TRBV11-2	TRBJ2-3	TRBD2
ASSLTYSGGETQY	-	TRBV27	TRBJ2-5	TRBD2
ASSRGYNQPQH	-	TRBV6-2/TRBV6-3	TRBJ1-5	-
ASSLATSGSYEQY	-	TRBV7-2	TRBJ2-7	TRBD2